These 24 T cell receptor beta chains originate from one sample sequenced in a study of T cell responses to AZD1222 COVID-19 vaccine. Libraries were prepared by immunoSEQ multiplex PCR; TCRdb keeps only in-frame clonotypes and omits some of them. Here the sample spans roughly 170,000 clones, around 88% being singletons. Sequencing used peripheral blood, obtained on day 0 of AZD1222 vaccination. The origin of the receptors is an adult in good health.

This chain uses TRBV29-1 with TRBJ1-2; TRBD1 is a possible D gene (6 bases). The V end lost 1 base, the J end lost 4 bases, and 7 bases lay between the germline ends. The germline V gene has CDR1 SQVTM and CDR2 ANQGSEA. This CDR3 is built from 12 residues. The CDR3 nucleotides read TGCAGCGTTGAAGGGGACACCTATGGCTACACCTTC. Residues: CSVEGDTYGYTF.

The V call is TRBV24-1, the J call TRBJ2-5, with D unresolved. Trimming removed 8 bases from V and 3 bases from J, with 12 bases in between. The CDR3 has 13 residues. CDR1 is KGHDR and CDR2 is SFDVKD in the germline V gene. CDR3 residues: CATTGFGEETQYF. The CDR3 DNA is TGTGCCACCACCGGGTTTGGAGAAGAGACCCAGTACTTC.

The chain is built from TRBV9 and TRBJ1-2; D uncertain. This CDR3 is built from 12 residues. Deletions cut 2 bases from V and 5 bases from J, with 7 bases between. Germline CDR1 reads SGDLS; CDR2 reads YYNGEE. The CDR3 loop is CASSVTDYGYTF. As DNA, the CDR3 is TGTGCCAGCAGCGTGACGGATTATGGCTACACCTTC.

V usage is TRBV29-1 and J usage is TRBJ2-1; D may be TRBD2 (6 bases). The V end lost 2 bases, the J end lost 13 bases, and 9 bases lay between the germline ends. The germline gives CDR1 SQVTM, CDR2 ANQGSEA. This CDR3 comprises 10 residues. This CDR3 is CSVERETQFF. CDR3 nucleotides: TGCAGCGTTGAACGGGAGACCCAGTTCTTC.

The chain combines TRBV6-2 or TRBV6-3 with TRBJ1-3; no clear D. CDR1 and CDR2 from the germline V gene are MNHEY and SVGEGT. With 4 bases removed from V and 4 bases from J, the gap between germline ends came to 14 bases. The CDR3 loop spans 15 amino acids. The CDR3 loop reads CASSWLVPSGNTIYF. The CDR3 nucleotides are TGTGCCAGCAGTTGGCTCGTCCCGAGCGGAAACACCATATATTTT.

The J gene is TRBJ1-3, the V gene TRBV7-9; D not certain. The germline gives CDR1 SEHNR, CDR2 FQNEAQ (reference sequence). The CDR3 spans 12 residues. The CDR3 here is CARGGSGNTIYF. The CDR3 DNA follows: TGTGCAAGAGGAGGCTCTGGAAACACCATATATTTT.

As for this clone: Other DNA sequences in this sample translate to the same CDR3. The V call is TRBV28, the J call TRBJ2-7; D ambiguous. The CDR3 runs to 11 residues. V gave up 6 bases and J gave up 4 bases, with 7 bases separating them. Per germline, CDR1 MDHEN and CDR2 SYDVKM. DNA for the CDR3: TGTGCCAGCAGCCTGGGGTACGAGCAGTACTTC. Encoded protein: CASSLGYEQYF.

The V gene is TRBV5-6, the J gene TRBJ2-3; D might be TRBD1 (6 bases). Per germline, CDR1 SGHDT and CDR2 YYEEEE. V dropped 8 bases and J dropped 9 bases, with 19 bases sitting between them. The length of the CDR3 is 13 residues. The DNA of the CDR3 is TGTGCCAGATCGCCGGGACATAGATTGACGCAGTATTTT. Protein sequence: CARSPGHRLTQYF. Using reference TRBV5-6 and TRBJ2-3 for the parts outside the CDR3, the full variable domain is DAGVTQSPTHLIKTRGQQVTLRCSPKSGHDTVSWYQQALGQGPQFIFQYYEEEERQRGNFPDRFSGHQFPNYSSELNVNALLLGDSALYLCARSPGHRLTQYFGPGTRLTVL.

This clone was detected once. The V gene is TRBV13, the J gene TRBJ1-2, with TRBD1 as a possible D gene (5 bases). Trimming left V 4 bases short and J 4 bases short, with 7 bases between. CDR1 PRHDT and CDR2 FYEKMQ come from the germline V gene (reference sequence). This CDR3 region has 12 residues. The CDR3 reads CASSSGLYGYTF. For the CDR3, the DNA is TGTGCCAGCAGCTCGGGACTCTATGGCTACACCTTC.

This rearrangement joins TRBV9 to TRBJ2-3; 8 nucleotides line up with TRBD2. V trimming: 4 bases; J trimming: 1 base; junction bases outside the gene matches: 5. The CDR3 runs to 15 residues. Germline CDR1 SGDLS, CDR2 YYNGEE. The CDR3 is CASSSFGRGTDTQYF. CDR3 DNA sequence: TGTGCCAGCAGCTCCTTCGGGAGGGGCACAGATACGCAGTATTTT.

The rearrangement joins TRBV6-5 to TRBJ2-7; 8 nucleotides line up with TRBD1. V shed 5 bases and J 5 bases; nucleotides not matched to a gene: 5. This CDR3 region has 13 residues. Germline V gene sequence: CDR1 MNHEY, CDR2 SVGAGI. The CDR3 loop reads CASSLDRAHEQYF. The CDR3 DNA follows: TGTGCCAGCAGTCTGGACAGGGCCCACGAGCAGTACTTC.

This rearrangement joins TRBV3-1 (or the pseudogene TRBV3-2) to TRBJ2-5; D possibly uses TRBD1 or TRBD2 (5 bases each). This CDR3 comprises 14 residues. Between the trimmed V and J ends, which lost 4 bases and 1 base, there was a span of 10 bases. Germline V gene data show CDR1 as LGHDT and CDR2 as YNNKEL (reference sequence). The CDR3 loop reads CASSLHGTQETQYF. CDR3 sequence (DNA): TGTGCCAGCAGCCTCCACGGGACCCAAGAGACCCAGTACTTC.

The chain couples TRBV6-5 to TRBJ2-2; 7 bases are shared with TRBD1. The CDR3 has 15 amino acids. J gave up 3 bases and V 6 bases, and 7 bases lay outside the gene matches. Germline V gives CDR1 MNHEY, CDR2 SVGAGI. CDR3 residues: CASRQRTGDTGELFF. CDR3 DNA sequence: TGTGCCAGCAGACAGCGGACAGGAGACACCGGGGAGCTGTTTTTT.

The chain recombines TRBV19 with TRBJ2-7; D is possibly TRBD1 (5 bases). The ends were cut back, 7 bases at V and 10 bases at J, with 17 bases in the middle. Per the germline V gene, CDR1 is LNHDA and CDR2 is SQIVND (reference sequence). CDR3 length equals 12 residues. CDR3 protein: CASTQGRGRQYF. The CDR3 nucleotides read TGTGCCAGTACCCAGGGAAGGGGAAGACAGTACTTC.

The chain has TRBV4-3 and TRBJ2-3; 9 nucleotides line up with TRBD2. The CDR3 is 18 amino acids. V lost 4 bases to trimming and J lost 0 bases; unmatched junction nucleotides: 11. Germline V lookup: CDR1 LGHNA, CDR2 YSLEER. CDR3 nucleotides: TGCGCCAGCAGCCGCGGGGGGACTAGCCGGCCTAGCACAGATACGCAGTATTTT. This sequence encodes CASSRGGTSRPSTDTQYF.

The chain links TRBV10-3 to TRBJ1-6; D gene unclear. Germline lookup yields CDR1 ENHRY and CDR2 SYGVKD. The V gene lost 4 bases and the J gene lost 4 bases, with 17 bases spanning the gap. There are 17 residues in the CDR3. CDR3 DNA sequence: TGTGCCATCAGTGTCCCAACTAGGGCCTCATATAATTCACCCCTCCACTTT. It yields the protein CAISVPTRASYNSPLHF.

This clone was picked up a small number of times. The J gene is TRBJ1-5, the V gene TRBV19; 9 nucleotides agree with TRBD1. In germline, CDR1 is LNHDA, CDR2 SQIVND (reference sequence). This CDR3 region has 13 residues. Trimming took 10 bases from V and 7 from J; bases not matched to a gene: 8. The CDR3 coding sequence is TGTGCCACTCGGGACAGGGTTGGACAGCCCCAGCATTTT. It is translated as CATRDRVGQPQHF.

The chain links TRBV5-6 to TRBJ1-6; D not certain. Germline V gives CDR1 SGHDT, CDR2 YYEEEE. The V end lost 2 bases, the J end lost 10 bases, and 16 bases lay between the germline ends. The length of the CDR3 is 15 residues. The CDR3 nucleotides read TGTGCCAGCAGCTTCGTCGAGGGCCGGAGGTCACCCCTCCACTTT. This codes for CASSFVEGRRSPLHF.

This chain uses TRBV28 with TRBJ2-7, with 10 bases fitting TRBD1. The CDR3 is 16 amino acids. The J segment lost 3 bases and the V segment lost 2 bases, leaving 7 bases of the junction unmatched. Germline lookup yields CDR1 MDHEN and CDR2 SYDVKM. Here the CDR3 reads CASSLRSRTGGYEQYF. CDR3 in DNA: TGTGCCAGCAGTTTACGGTCTAGGACAGGGGGCTACGAGCAGTACTTC.

The gene calls are TRBV9 and TRBJ1-3; D perhaps matches TRBD1 (5 bases). Germline CDR1 reads SGDLS; CDR2 reads YYNGEE. CDR3 length: 15 residues. V was clipped by 4 bases and J by 0 bases, with 11 bases between them. Here the CDR3 reads CASSPGRPSGNTIYF. Here the CDR3 DNA reads TGTGCCAGCAGCCCGGGACGCCCCTCTGGAAACACCATATATTTT.

This chain joins TRBV9 and TRBJ2-2; D remains unclear. Germline values: CDR1 SGDLS, CDR2 YYNGEE. Trimming removed 0 bases from V and 2 bases from J, with 8 bases in between. CDR3 size: 15 residues. The CDR3 protein is CASSVGPPNTGELFF. CDR3 bases: TGTGCCAGCAGCGTAGGCCCCCCAAACACCGGGGAGCTGTTTTTT.

CDR3 loop: CASRPGQGGQSNQPQHF. The CDR3 DNA reads as TGTGCCAGCAGGCCGGGACAGGGCGGACAAAGCAATCAGCCCCAGCATTTT. This sequence joins TRBV5-4 and TRBJ1-5, with 9 bases fitting TRBD1. The V gene's germline CDR1 is SGHNT and CDR2 YYREEE (reference sequence). CDR3 size: 17 residues. J gave up 1 base and V 5 bases, and 10 bases lay outside the gene matches.

The V gene is TRBV11-2, the J gene TRBJ1-6, with D possibly TRBD1 on 5 matching bases. The germline V and J ends were trimmed by 1 base and 11 bases, with 12 bases remaining between them. CDR1 SGHAT and CDR2 FQNNGV come from the germline V gene. This CDR3 has 14 amino acids. The CDR3 sequence is CASSLVGGEAPLHF. In DNA form, the CDR3 reads TGTGCCAGCAGCTTAGTGGGGGGGGAAGCACCCCTCCACTTT. The full variable domain, with the rest looked up from reference TRBV11-2 and TRBJ1-6, is EAGVAQSPRYKIIEKRQSVAFWCNPISGHATLYWYQQILGQGPKLLIQFQNNGVVDDSQLPKDRFSAERLKGVDSTLKIQPAKLEDSAVYLCASSLVGGEAPLHFGNGTRLTVT.

V usage is TRBV6-2 or TRBV6-3 and J usage is TRBJ1-5; 7 bases are shared with TRBD1. From germline, CDR1 is MNHEY and CDR2 SVGEGT. This CDR3 has 19 residues. J lost 2 bases, V lost 2 bases, and 15 bases had no gene match. CDR3 residues: CASSYPAGGVLVGNQPQHF. CDR3 nucleotide sequence: TGTGCCAGCAGTTACCCGGCAGGGGGAGTTCTTGTCGGCAATCAGCCCCAGCATTTT.